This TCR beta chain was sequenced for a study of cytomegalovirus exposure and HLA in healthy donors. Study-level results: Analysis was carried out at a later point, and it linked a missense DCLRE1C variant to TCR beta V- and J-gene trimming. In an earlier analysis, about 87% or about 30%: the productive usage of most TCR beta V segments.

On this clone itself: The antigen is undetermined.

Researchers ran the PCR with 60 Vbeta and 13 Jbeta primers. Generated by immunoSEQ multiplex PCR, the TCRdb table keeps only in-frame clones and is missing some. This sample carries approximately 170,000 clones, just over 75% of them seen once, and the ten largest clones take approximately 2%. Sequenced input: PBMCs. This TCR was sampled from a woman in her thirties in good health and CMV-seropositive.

The CDR3: CASSPRQGRETQYF. Here the CDR3 DNA reads TGTGCCAGCAGCCCTAGACAGGGTCGGGAGACCCAGTACTTC. The V call is TRBV7-2, the J call TRBJ2-5, with 7 bases fitting TRBD1. Per the germline V gene, CDR1 is SGHTA and CDR2 is FQGNSA. The ends lost 5 bases at V and 5 bases at J; junction bases unmatched: 8. This CDR3 comprises 14 residues. Complete variable domain (other parts from reference TRBV7-2 and TRBJ2-5): GAGVSQSPSNKVTEKGKDVELRCDPISGHTALYWYRQSLGQGLEFLIYFQGNSAPDKSGLPSDRFSAERTGGSVSTLTIQRTQQEDSAVYLCASSPRQGRETQYFGPGTRLLVL.